This entry features one TCR beta chain sequence. The data belong to a study of T cell clonotyping in hematopoietic cell transplantation. Assay used: immunoSEQ multiplex PCR; TCRdb lists only in-frame clones, some missing. The table lists around 37,000 clones, about 96% of them singletons. The receptor comes from a man aged 25 to 40 in good health. Some clones in this sample may be carry-over from other donors' samples. Sequences were obtained from peripheral blood mononuclear cells.

CDR3 loop: CASRNLYSGWDTEAFF. The CDR3 DNA is TGCGCCAGCAGAAACTTGTATTCGGGGTGGGACACTGAAGCTTTCTTT. V gene TRBV5-1 combines with J gene TRBJ1-1; D is unclear. This CDR3 spans 16 amino acids. Germline V gene data show CDR1 as SGHRS and CDR2 as YFSETQ. Trimming took off 5 bases at V and 3 bases at J, with 20 bases between the two ends.